A selection of T cell receptor beta chains follows, all from one sample in a study of T cells in Graves' hyperthyroidism and ophthalmopathy. TCRdb independently ran MiXCR on the multiplex PCR reads; one entry per CDR3 protein. The repertoire holds around 570,000 distinct CDR3 sequences, roughly 21% seen once, with roughly 44% in the top ten. Material: blood. Receptors originate from a middle-aged man with Graves' ophthalmopathy. CDR3s include the opening cysteine and the closing phenylalanine or tryptophan. Each record gives: clone size, V gene, D gene, J gene, CDR3 protein, CDR3 DNA. The D gene is left open where the match is weak. The size field is filled for only some rows; it gives once, few, many or a size class.

NA	TRBV4-1	TRBD1	TRBJ1-1	CASSQKGGQRNTEAFF	TGCGCCAGCAGCCAAAAAGGGGGACAGAGGAACACTGAAGCTTTCTTT
few	TRBV5-1	NA	TRBJ1-1	CASSGGPGYSNTEAFF	TGCGCCAGCAGCGGAGGACCAGGCTACAGTAACACTGAAGCTTTCTTT
NA	TRBV6-1	TRBD1	TRBJ2-7	CASRPISGQYEQYF	TGTGCCAGCAGACCAATATCGGGACAGTACGAGCAGTACTTC
few	TRBV7-9	NA	TRBJ2-3	CASSQSSGTDTQYF	TGTGCCAGCAGCCAGAGTTCCGGCACAGATACGCAGTATTTT
NA	TRBV5-8	NA	TRBJ2-5	CASSLGSNPSETQYF	TGTGCCAGCAGCTTGGGTAGCAACCCCTCGGAGACCCAGTACTTC
many	TRBV11-1	TRBD1	TRBJ2-1	CASSFGDRVKNEQFF	TGTGCCAGCAGCTTTGGGGACAGGGTCAAAAATGAGCAGTTCTTC
NA	TRBV6-1	TRBD1	TRBJ2-1	CASSHAGTGASTGEQFF	TGTGCCAGCAGCCACGCCGGGACAGGGGCTTCCACGGGTGAGCAGTTCTTC
many	TRBV5-6	NA	TRBJ2-2	CASSLDNTGELFF	TGTGCCAGCAGCTTGGATAACACCGGGGAGCTGTTTTTT
many	TRBV12-3/TRBV12-4	TRBD2	TRBJ2-3	CASRPGLAEPKRTDTQYF	TGTGCCAGCAGACCGGGACTAGCCGAACCTAAACGCACAGATACGCAGTATTTT
many	TRBV30	NA	TRBJ1-1	CAWSLSAEYEAFF	TGTGCCTGGAGTCTCTCGGCGGAGTACGAAGCTTTCTTT
many	TRBV27	NA	TRBJ1-1	CASSQRVGTEAFF	TGTGCCAGCAGTCAGAGGGTAGGCACTGAAGCTTTCTTT
NA	TRBV6-1	TRBD1	TRBJ2-5	CASSTGTGIQETQYF	TGTGCCAGCAGTACGGGGACAGGGATACAAGAGACCCAGTACTTC
NA	TRBV4-2	NA	TRBJ2-2	CASSEGSGIYTGELFF	TGTGCCAGCAGCGAAGGATCAGGGATCTACACCGGGGAGCTGTTTTTT
NA	TRBV10-3	NA	TRBJ1-2	CAISGSGGAYGYTF	TGTGCCATCAGTGGGTCGGGAGGGGCCTATGGCTACACCTTC
many	TRBV6-1	NA	TRBJ2-7	CASSLGPPPDYEQYF	TGTGCCAGCAGTCTAGGACCGCCCCCAGACTACGAGCAGTACTTC
NA	TRBV2	NA	TRBJ2-7	CAIGTASSYEQYF	TGTGCCATCGGGACTGCCTCCTCCTACGAGCAGTACTTC
NA	TRBV7-2	TRBD1	TRBJ2-7	CASSLTWDRGGYEQYF	TGTGCCAGCAGCTTAACGTGGGACAGGGGAGGTTACGAGCAGTACTTC
many	TRBV5-1	TRBD1	TRBJ1-1	CASSPRTGSNTEAFF	TGCGCCAGCAGCCCACGGACAGGATCGAACACTGAAGCTTTCTTT
NA	TRBV4-1	TRBD2	TRBJ2-5	CASSQVGLAGLETQYF	TGCGCCAGCAGCCAAGTGGGACTAGCGGGGTTAGAGACCCAGTACTTC
NA	TRBV12-3/TRBV12-4	NA	TRBJ1-5	CASSSNREVPPQHF	TGTGCCAGCAGTTCTAACAGGGAGGTACCGCCCCAGCATTTT
few	TRBV3-1	NA	TRBJ1-3	CASSQEARGNTIYF	TGTGCCAGCAGCCAAGAAGCTCGCGGAAACACCATATATTTT
few	TRBV20-1	TRBD2	TRBJ2-5	CSASLGGGVRETQYF	TGCAGTGCTAGTCTCGGGGGGGGCGTTAGAGAGACCCAGTACTTC
few	TRBV6-1	TRBD2	TRBJ2-1	CASTAVGGAYNEQFF	TGTGCCAGCACCGCCGTCGGGGGGGCCTACAATGAGCAGTTCTTC
many	TRBV27	NA	TRBJ2-3	CASSPRQLISTDTQYF	TGTGCCAGCAGTCCACGTCAGCTGATTAGCACAGATACGCAGTATTTT
few	TRBV29-1	NA	TRBJ2-1	CSVELASYNEQFF	TGCAGCGTTGAACTAGCTTCCTACAATGAGCAGTTCTTC
many	TRBV20-1	NA	TRBJ1-1	CSAARQLVNTEAFF	TGCAGTGCTGCTCGACAGTTAGTGAACACTGAAGCTTTCTTT
many	TRBV18	TRBD2	TRBJ2-7	CASSPLELAGEQYF	TGTGCCAGCTCACCACTGGAACTAGCGGGCGAGCAGTACTTC
NA	TRBV15	NA	TRBJ1-2	CATSRDQIGAYGYTF	TGTGCCACCAGCAGAGATCAGATAGGCGCATATGGCTACACCTTC
few	TRBV30	TRBD1	TRBJ2-2	CAWTSGGWNIGELFF	TGTGCCTGGACCTCAGGGGGCTGGAACATCGGGGAGCTGTTTTTT
few	TRBV27	NA	TRBJ2-7	CASSFTQGFPYEQYF	TGTGCCAGCAGTTTTACACAGGGTTTCCCGTACGAGCAGTACTTC
NA	TRBV5-1	NA	TRBJ1-2	CASSFQQGGDYGYTF	TGCGCCAGCAGCTTCCAACAGGGAGGCGACTATGGCTACACCTTC
NA	TRBV24-1	TRBD2	TRBJ2-2	CATSDPLSGGNTGELFF	TGTGCCACCAGTGACCCCCTTAGCGGGGGAAACACCGGGGAGCTGTTTTTT
many	TRBV20-1	TRBD2	TRBJ2-1	CSARGSSGRDGSGNEQFF	TGCAGTGCTAGAGGGTCTAGCGGGAGGGACGGATCGGGGAATGAGCAGTTCTTC
many	TRBV2	NA	TRBJ1-1	CASNSFSGEDEAFF	TGTGCCAGCAACTCCTTCAGTGGGGAGGATGAAGCTTTCTTT
few	TRBV6-2/TRBV6-3	TRBD1	TRBJ2-1	CASSYSPSRWDSSNEQFF	TGTGCCAGCAGTTACTCGCCTTCGCGCTGGGACAGCTCCAATGAGCAGTTCTTC